The rows below give T cell receptor beta chains drawn from one sample of a study of T cells after yellow fever vaccination. TCRdb processed the 5' RACE reads anew with MiXCR; each CDR3 protein has one entry. This repertoire shows 300,000 or so distinct CDR3 sequences, around 13% found once; its top ten account for roughly 0.5%. The sample was CD4+ T cells sorted from PBMCs, taken 45 days after the yellow fever booster vaccination. The receptors were gathered from a man aged 25-45 years who received the YFV17D yellow fever vaccine. The conserved cysteine and the conserved F or W are not part of the CDR3 here. The size entry is marked missing in some rows and otherwise reads once, few, many or a size class.

V,size,CDR3
TRBV7-6,many,ASSFRGGTNEKLF
TRBV20-1,-,SAKRTAREQF
TRBV29-1,few,SALLILAGLTDTQY
TRBV5-5,-,ASSLGAGFSYNEQF
TRBV24-1,-,ATSDDRAPRGQF
TRBV27,-,ASSRIRGLSYEQY
TRBV7-9,-,ASSPTGQTGELF
TRBV7-2,few,ASSPGQGSGF
TRBV20-1,few,SARRSGYNEQF
TRBV10-3,few,AISRRGQDNEQF
TRBV9,few,ASSVTVGSYNEQF
TRBV5-1,-,TSSLGLSTDTQY
TRBV7-2,few,ASSLGGDRVAEKLF
TRBV5-1,-,ASSWTVGELF
TRBV29-1,-,SVGQVLQETQY